This TCR beta chain was recorded in a study of cytomegalovirus exposure and HLA in healthy donors. Study-level points and caveats: Reports indicated that the classifier achieved high specificity and sensitivity in diagnosing cytomegalovirus status. For TCR beta chains, V- and J-gene trimming was later linked to a missense DCLRE1C variant.

Primers: 60 Vbeta forward and 13 Jbeta reverse. Data came from immunoSEQ multiplex PCR; TCRdb stores just in-frame clones and leaves some out. Here the sample spans about 200,000 clones, about 72% being singletons. Deletions cut 0 bases from V and 7 bases from J, with 7 bases between. The CDR3 contains 13 residues. Germline CDR1 reads SGDLS; CDR2 reads YYNGEE. With regard to this clone: Its antigen is unidentified.

Sequences were obtained from PBMCs. The rearrangement uses TRBV9 and TRBJ2-2; weak D call: TRBD1 (5 bases). This receptor was identified in a male donor in good health and CMV-seronegative. CDR3 bases: TGTGCCAGCAGCGTAGTGCAGGGCGGGGAGCTGTTTTTT. Its protein is CASSVVQGGELFF.